The next 24 T cell receptor beta chains were all read from a single sample in a study of vaccination effects on CD4 cells after COVID-19. These TCRs are of unknown antigen specificity. CD4+ T cells specific for antigen were expanded with viral peptide pools by the ViraFEST assay before sequencing. Around day 10 of culture, CD4+ T cells were separated out. Libraries were prepared by immunoSEQ multiplex PCR; TCRdb keeps only in-frame clonotypes and omits some of them. The data contain around 19,000 clones, about 70% of them singletons. The sequencing used CD4+ T cells from PBMCs cultured with HCoV-229E spike peptides, collected before COVID-19 vaccination. Receptors were obtained from a human donor who received a COVID-19 vaccine.

This clone was counted only a few times. CDR3 sequence reads: CASSPTDRGGGYTF. DNA of the CDR3: TGTGCCAGCAGTCCGACGGACAGGGGCGGTGGCTACACCTTC. The genes are TRBV6-6 and TRBJ1-2; 9 bases are a match to TRBD1. V dropped 5 bases and J dropped 7; count of bases not matched to a gene: 8. The CDR3 covers 14 residues. Germline V gene lookup returns CDR1 MNHNY and CDR2 SVGAGI (reference sequence).

The gene calls are TRBV19 and TRBJ2-5; possibly TRBD1 for D (5 bases). V was shortened by 1 base and J by 2 bases, with 11 bases between the two germline ends. This CDR3 is built from 15 residues. Germline loops: CDR1 LNHDA, CDR2 SQIVND (reference sequence). This chain's CDR3 is CASSIGGSEQETQYF. The CDR3 DNA is TGTGCCAGTAGTATAGGGGGCAGCGAACAAGAGACCCAGTACTTC. Together with reference TRBV19 and TRBJ2-5, the CDR3 gives the full variable domain: DGGITQSPKYLFRKEGQNVTLSCEQNLNHDAMYWYRQDPGQGLRLIYYSQIVNDFQKGDIAEGYSVSREKKESFPLTVTSAQKNPTAFYLCASSIGGSEQETQYFGPGTRLLVL.

The CDR3 nucleotides read TGTGCCAGCAGAGGAACGGGAGTGGGATCTAGCACAGATACGCAGTATTTT. This sequence encodes CASRGTGVGSSTDTQYF. V usage is TRBV3-1 (or the pseudogene TRBV3-2) and J usage is TRBJ2-3, with a weak D call TRBD2 (6 bases). Trimming removed 6 bases at V and 0 bases at J, with 19 bases between. Germline CDR1 reads LGHDT; CDR2 reads YNNKEL (reference sequence). The CDR3 is 17 residues long.

The chain has TRBV10-1 and TRBJ2-3; TRBD2 matches 7 bases. V was pared by 0 bases and J by 0 bases, with 6 bases of the junction left unmatched. The CDR3 consists of 17 residues. CDR1 is WNHNN and CDR2 is SYGVQD in the germline V gene (reference sequence). CDR3 residues: CASSESSHSGSTDTQYF. CDR3 nucleotide sequence: TGCGCCAGCAGTGAGTCGAGCCATAGCGGGAGCACAGATACGCAGTATTTT.

In regard to this clone: Within the sample, other DNA sequences also encode this same CDR3. The chain combines TRBV3-1 (or the pseudogene TRBV3-2) with TRBJ1-2, with 7 bases matching TRBD1. The CDR3 runs 16 residues. With V trimmed by 6 bases and J by 8 bases, 18 bases remained unmatched. CDR1 and CDR2 (germline): LGHDT, YNNKEL (reference sequence). CDR3 in DNA: TGTGCCAGCAGTCAGGGGGACGGAGGAAATCTCTTGGGCTACACCTTC. Translation: CASSQGDGGNLLGYTF.

This chain links TRBV6-5 with TRBJ2-7; unclear D gene. V was cut by 6 bases and J by 1 base, with 13 bases left in between. The CDR3 is 14 residues long. Germline CDR1 MNHEY, CDR2 SVGAGI. The DNA of the CDR3 is TGTGCCAGCAGGCAAACAGTTTTTTCCTACGAGCAGTACTTC. This encodes CASRQTVFSYEQYF.

This clone has a single count. V and J are TRBV5-1 and TRBJ2-2; D is possibly TRBD2 (5 bases). This CDR3 is built from 16 residues. V dropped 1 base and J dropped 4 bases, with 14 bases sitting between them. The germline V gene has CDR1 SGHRS and CDR2 YFSETQ. The CDR3 nucleotides read TGCGCCAGCAGCTTGCTGACCGGGATATCCACCGGGGAGCTGTTTTTT. Protein sequence: CASSLLTGISTGELFF. The full variable domain, in which reference TRBV5-1 and TRBJ2-2 provide the parts outside the CDR3, is KAGVTQTPRYLIKTRGQQVTLSCSPISGHRSVSWYQQTPGQGLQFLFEYFSETQRNKGNFPGRFSGRQFSNSRSEMNVSTLELGDSALYLCASSLLTGISTGELFFGEGSRLTVL.

The chain uses TRBV3-1 (or the pseudogene TRBV3-2) and TRBJ1-5; TRBD1 is a possible D gene (6 bases). CDR1 LGHDT and CDR2 YNNKEL come from the germline V gene (reference sequence). Trimming pared 3 bases from V and 7 bases from J, leaving 16 bases between. The CDR3 totals 15 residues. The CDR3, as DNA: TGTGCCAGCAGCCAGAGTGTGGGGGCCGAACAGCCCCAGCATTTT. Protein product: CASSQSVGAEQPQHF.

Written as DNA, the CDR3 is TGTGCCAGCAGCCAAAGACGACTAGCGGGAGGGCTTTCTTCAGATACGCAGTATTTT. It codes for CASSQRRLAGGLSSDTQYF. The chain carries TRBV3-1 (or the pseudogene TRBV3-2) and TRBJ2-3; 14 bases line up with TRBD2. Germline lookup yields CDR1 LGHDT and CDR2 YNNKEL (reference sequence). Losses at the gene ends were 2 bases for V and 4 bases for J; bases not matched to a gene: 11. The length of the CDR3 is 19 residues.

The genes are TRBV6-2 or TRBV6-3 and TRBJ1-4; the D is unclear. The CDR3 has 13 residues. Germline lookup yields CDR1 MNHEY and CDR2 SVGEGT. With 6 bases removed from V and 7 bases from J, the gap between germline ends came to 12 bases. CDR3 loop: CASSFSGIEKLFF. The CDR3 DNA reads as TGTGCCAGCAGCTTCAGTGGAATTGAAAAACTGTTTTTT.

This sequence joins TRBV19 and TRBJ2-1; 9 bases agree with TRBD2. The CDR3 sequence is 15 residues long. Germline CDR1 reads LNHDA; CDR2 reads SQIVND (reference sequence). V lost 3 bases and J lost 2; bases outside the gene matches: 2. The CDR3 DNA reads TGTGCCAGTAGTATCGGCGGGGGGGCCTACAATGAGCAGTTCTTC. It is translated as CASSIGGGAYNEQFF. Using reference TRBV19 and TRBJ2-1 for the parts outside the CDR3, the full variable domain is DGGITQSPKYLFRKEGQNVTLSCEQNLNHDAMYWYRQDPGQGLRLIYYSQIVNDFQKGDIAEGYSVSREKKESFPLTVTSAQKNPTAFYLCASSIGGGAYNEQFFGPGTRLTVL.

The V and J genes are TRBV29-1 and TRBJ2-3; weak D call: TRBD2 (6 bases). Trimming took off 6 bases at V and 0 bases at J, with 13 bases between the two ends. Germline lookup yields CDR1 SQVTM and CDR2 ANQGSEA. The CDR3 has 14 residues. The CDR3 DNA is TGCAGCGTCCAAGGCGGGGACAGCACAGATACGCAGTATTTT. Its protein product is CSVQGGDSTDTQYF.

The J gene is TRBJ2-3, the V gene TRBV5-1, with a possible D match to TRBD1 (6 bases). Germline assignment: CDR1 SGHRS and CDR2 YFSETQ. This CDR3 has 16 amino acids. Deletions cut 3 bases from V and 0 bases from J, with 14 bases between. The CDR3, as DNA: TGCGCCAGCAGCTCCACCGGACAGACTAGCACAGATACGCAGTATTTT. Translation gives CASSSTGQTSTDTQYF.

This clone was counted between two and nine times. The genes are TRBV15 and TRBJ1-1; no reliable D call. The germline V gene has CDR1 LNHNV and CDR2 YYDKDF (reference sequence). Trimming removed 0 bases at V and 4 bases at J, with 12 bases between. The CDR3 totals 15 residues. The CDR3 DNA sequence: TGTGCCACCAGCAGAGAGGAGGGTTCGAGCACTGAAGCTTTCTTT. Translating it yields CATSREEGSSTEAFF.

The chain is built from TRBV7-6 and TRBJ1-4, with 12 bases matching TRBD1. In germline, CDR1 is SGHVS, CDR2 FNYEAQ. V was clipped by 5 bases and J by 10 bases; unmatched bases: 11. The CDR3 contains 16 residues. CDR3 loop: CASSPPPGQGARKLFF. CDR3 bases: TGTGCCAGCAGCCCACCCCCGGGACAGGGGGCGCGAAAACTGTTTTTT. The full variable domain, its missing parts supplied by reference TRBV7-6 and TRBJ1-4, is GAGVSQSPRYKVTKRGQDVALRCDPISGHVSLYWYRQALGQGPEFLTYFNYEAQQDKSGLPNDRFSAERPEGSISTLTIQRTEQRDSAMYRCASSPPPGQGARKLFFGSGTQLSVL.

This chain joins TRBV7-2 and TRBJ2-7; D gene uncertain. The CDR3 loop spans 13 amino acids. V gave up 6 bases and J gave up 0 bases, with 9 bases separating them. Germline-derived CDR1 and CDR2 are SGHTA and FQGNSA. The DNA for the CDR3 is TGTGCCAGCAGGCAAGGCCTCTCCTACGAGCAGTACTTC. Translation: CASRQGLSYEQYF.

J is TRBJ2-1 and V is TRBV10-2; 14 nucleotides match TRBD2. The CDR3 consists of 18 residues. Losses at the gene ends were 0 bases for V and 6 bases for J; bases not matched to a gene: 7. The germline V gene has CDR1 WSHSY and CDR2 SAAADI. For the CDR3, the DNA is TGCGCCAGCAGTGAGTCGACGACTAGCGGGGGGGCATCCAATGAGCAGTTCTTC. Translation: CASSESTTSGGASNEQFF.

The chain links TRBV11-2 to TRBJ2-7, with 7 bases matching TRBD2. V dropped 3 bases and J dropped 3; count of bases not matched to a gene: 2. CDR1 is SGHAT and CDR2 is FQNNGV in the germline V gene. The CDR3 loop spans 13 amino acids. CDR3 coding DNA: TGTGCCAGCAGCTTGAGCGGGGACTACGAGCAGTACTTC. It translates to CASSLSGDYEQYF.

This clone has only one observation. The chain uses TRBV5-1 and TRBJ2-5, with TRBD2 as a possible D gene (5 bases). This CDR3 is 11 amino acids long. The V end was cut by 5 bases, the J end by 4 bases, with 6 bases between. The germline CDR1 and CDR2 sequences are SGHRS and YFSETQ. Written as DNA, the CDR3 is TGCGCCAGCAGGGAGGCAGAGACCCAGTACTTC. Protein sequence: CASREAETQYF.

This clone was observed a few times. This chain uses TRBV5-1 with TRBJ1-1; D uncertain. Germline V gives CDR1 SGHRS, CDR2 YFSETQ. The V gene lost 0 bases and the J gene lost 1 base, with 7 bases spanning the gap. The CDR3 loop spans 14 amino acids. The CDR3 nucleotides read TGCGCCAGCAGCTTGGTGCCGGGGAACACTGAAGCTTTCTTT. This gives the protein CASSLVPGNTEAFF.

The chain carries TRBV6-4 and TRBJ2-3, with 8 bases identical to TRBD2. Losses at the gene ends were 2 bases for V and 4 bases for J; bases not matched to a gene: 5. From germline, CDR1 is MRHNA and CDR2 SNTAGT. There are 15 residues in the CDR3. In nucleotides, the CDR3 is TGTGCCAGCAGTGACGCGGGGGGCCAGGCAGATACGCAGTATTTT. It is translated as CASSDAGGQADTQYF.

This chain connects TRBV20-1 to TRBJ2-1, with 7 bases that match TRBD1. The CDR3 contains 16 residues. Germline lookup yields CDR1 DFQATT and CDR2 SNEGSKA (reference sequence). V lost 3 bases to trimming and J lost 8 bases; unmatched junction nucleotides: 16. For the CDR3, the DNA is TGCAGTGCTAGTCGGGTCAGGACAGGTGGCAATTATGAGCAGTTCTTC. Amino acids: CSASRVRTGGNYEQFF.

The V call is TRBV18, the J call TRBJ1-4; the D is unclear. Germline V gene lookup returns CDR1 KGHSH and CDR2 LQKENI. Trimming left V 4 bases short and J 0 bases short, with 9 bases between. This CDR3 spans 15 amino acids. CDR3 nucleotide sequence: TGTGCCAGCTCACGGAGCACCGCAACTAATGAAAAACTGTTTTTT. Protein: CASSRSTATNEKLFF.

This clone was seen just once. This chain connects TRBV11-2 to TRBJ2-1; 7 nucleotides agree with TRBD1. J gave up 2 bases and V 1 base, and 2 bases lay outside the gene matches. This CDR3 region has 15 residues. Germline V gene sequence: CDR1 SGHAT, CDR2 FQNNGV. The CDR3 DNA is TGTGCCAGCAGCTTAGTAACAGGGGCCTACAATGAGCAGTTCTTC. Translation gives CASSLVTGAYNEQFF.